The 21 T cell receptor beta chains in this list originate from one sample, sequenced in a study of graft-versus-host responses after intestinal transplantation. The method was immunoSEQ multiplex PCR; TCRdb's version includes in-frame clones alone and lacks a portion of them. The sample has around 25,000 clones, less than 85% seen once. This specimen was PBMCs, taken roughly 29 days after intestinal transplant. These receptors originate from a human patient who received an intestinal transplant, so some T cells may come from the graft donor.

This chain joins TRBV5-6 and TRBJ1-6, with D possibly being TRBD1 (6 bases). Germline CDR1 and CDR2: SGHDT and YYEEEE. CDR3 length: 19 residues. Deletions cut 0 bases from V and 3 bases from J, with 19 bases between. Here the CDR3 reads CASSLAPSGGRYYNSPLHF. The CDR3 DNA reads TGTGCCAGCAGCTTGGCCCCGAGTGGGGGCAGATACTATAATTCACCCCTCCACTTT.

The CDR3 sequence is CASSADDEQFF. The CDR3 DNA is TGTGCCAGCTCCGCAGATGATGAGCAGTTCTTC. The V and J genes are TRBV18 and TRBJ2-1; no definite D call. V gave up 6 bases and J gave up 8 bases, with 8 bases separating them. The CDR3 spans 11 residues. Germline CDR1 is KGHSH and CDR2 is LQKENI.

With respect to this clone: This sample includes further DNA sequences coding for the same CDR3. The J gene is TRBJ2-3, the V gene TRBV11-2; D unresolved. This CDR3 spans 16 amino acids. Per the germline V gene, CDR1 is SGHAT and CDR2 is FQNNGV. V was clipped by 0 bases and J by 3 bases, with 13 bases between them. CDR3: CASSLDELRRTDTQYF. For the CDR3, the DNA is TGTGCCAGCAGCTTAGATGAGCTCAGAAGGACAGATACGCAGTATTTT.

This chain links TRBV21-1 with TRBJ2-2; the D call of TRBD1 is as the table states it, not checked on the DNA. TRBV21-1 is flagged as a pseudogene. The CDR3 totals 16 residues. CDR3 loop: CASSKASGGYTGELFF. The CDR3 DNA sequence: TGTGCCAGCAGCAAAGCCTCAGGGGGCTATACCGGGGAGCTGTTTTTT.

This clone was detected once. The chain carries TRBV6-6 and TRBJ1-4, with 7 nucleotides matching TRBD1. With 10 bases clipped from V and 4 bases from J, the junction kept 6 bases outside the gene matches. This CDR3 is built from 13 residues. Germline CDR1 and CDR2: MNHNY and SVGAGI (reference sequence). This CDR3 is CATSTGLNEKLFF. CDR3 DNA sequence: TGTGCCACTTCGACAGGGCTTAATGAAAAACTGTTTTTT.

This CDR3 is CASSSTGGIDTQYF. The CDR3 bases are TGTGCCAGCAGTTCGACAGGGGGCATAGATACGCAGTATTTT. V is TRBV27 and J is TRBJ2-3; 10 nucleotides agree with TRBD1. Germline CDR1 and CDR2: MNHEY and SMNVEV (reference sequence). Unmatched junction bases numbered 3, after V lost 4 bases and J lost 5 bases. The CDR3 extends over 14 amino acids.

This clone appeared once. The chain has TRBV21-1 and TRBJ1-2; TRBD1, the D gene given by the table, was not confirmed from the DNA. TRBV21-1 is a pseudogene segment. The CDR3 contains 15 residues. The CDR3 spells CASSKAQGGSYGYTF. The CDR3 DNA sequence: TGTGCCAGCAGCAAAGCGCAAGGGGGTAGCTATGGCTACACCTTC.

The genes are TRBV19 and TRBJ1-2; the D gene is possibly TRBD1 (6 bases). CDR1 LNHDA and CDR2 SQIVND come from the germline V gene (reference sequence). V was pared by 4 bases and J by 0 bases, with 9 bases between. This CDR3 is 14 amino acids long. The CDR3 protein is CASSKGEANYGYTF. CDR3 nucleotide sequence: TGTGCCAGTAGTAAGGGGGAGGCTAACTATGGCTACACCTTC.

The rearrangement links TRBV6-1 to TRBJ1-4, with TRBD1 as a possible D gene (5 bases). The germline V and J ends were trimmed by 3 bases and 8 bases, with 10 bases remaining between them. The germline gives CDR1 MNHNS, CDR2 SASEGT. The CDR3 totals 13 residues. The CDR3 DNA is TGTGCCAGCAGTGACAGGGAAACAGAAAAACTGTTTTTT. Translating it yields CASSDRETEKLFF.

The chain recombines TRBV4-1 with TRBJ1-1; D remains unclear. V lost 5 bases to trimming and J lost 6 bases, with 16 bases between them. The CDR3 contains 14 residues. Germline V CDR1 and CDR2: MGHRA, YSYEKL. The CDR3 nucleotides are TGCGCCAGCAGCATCCGGTACAGAACCCCTGAAGCTTTCTTT. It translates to CASSIRYRTPEAFF.

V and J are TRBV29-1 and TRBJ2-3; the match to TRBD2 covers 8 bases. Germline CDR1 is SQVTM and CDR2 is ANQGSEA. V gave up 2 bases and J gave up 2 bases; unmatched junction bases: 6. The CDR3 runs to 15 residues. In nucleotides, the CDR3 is TGCAGCGTTGAAACTAGCGGAGACTACACAGATACGCAGTATTTT. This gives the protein CSVETSGDYTDTQYF.

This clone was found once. For the CDR3, the DNA is TGTGCCGCAGCTGCGATGGGCGGTTTCCACTATGGCTACACCTTC. It is translated as CAAAAMGGFHYGYTF. The chain carries TRBV6-5 and TRBJ1-2; D gene unclear. V lost 11 bases, J lost 3 bases, and 22 bases lay in between. The CDR3 length is 15 residues. Germline V gene data show CDR1 as MNHEY and CDR2 as SVGAGI.

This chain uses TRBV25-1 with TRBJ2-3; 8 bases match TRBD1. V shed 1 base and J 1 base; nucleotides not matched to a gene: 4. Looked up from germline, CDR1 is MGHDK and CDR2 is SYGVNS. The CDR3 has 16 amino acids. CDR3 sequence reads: CASSEFPGQGTDTQYF. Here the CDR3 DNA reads TGTGCCAGCAGTGAATTTCCGGGACAGGGCACAGATACGCAGTATTTT.

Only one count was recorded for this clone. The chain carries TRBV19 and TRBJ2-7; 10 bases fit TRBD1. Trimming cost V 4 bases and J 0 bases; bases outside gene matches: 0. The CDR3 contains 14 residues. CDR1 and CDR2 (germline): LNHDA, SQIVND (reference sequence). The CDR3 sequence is CASSRTGGSYEQYF. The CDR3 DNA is TGTGCCAGTAGTAGGACAGGGGGCTCCTACGAGCAGTACTTC.

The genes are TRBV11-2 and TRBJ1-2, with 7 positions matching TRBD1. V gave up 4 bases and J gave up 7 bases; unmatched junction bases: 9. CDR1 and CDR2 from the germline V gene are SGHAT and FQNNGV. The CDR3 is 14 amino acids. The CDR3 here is CASSSRQGLRGYTF. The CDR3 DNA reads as TGTGCCAGCAGCTCTAGACAGGGTTTGCGTGGCTACACCTTC.

CDR3 bases: TGTGCCAGCAGCTTAGTGGGAGGGGGGAAAAGAGATACGCAGTATTTT. Translating gives CASSLVGGGKRDTQYF. The rearrangement uses TRBV11-3 and TRBJ2-3, with D perhaps matching TRBD2 (7 bases). Per germline, CDR1 SGHNT and CDR2 YENEEA. The germline V and J ends were trimmed by 1 base and 5 bases, with 16 bases remaining between them. The CDR3 runs to 16 residues.

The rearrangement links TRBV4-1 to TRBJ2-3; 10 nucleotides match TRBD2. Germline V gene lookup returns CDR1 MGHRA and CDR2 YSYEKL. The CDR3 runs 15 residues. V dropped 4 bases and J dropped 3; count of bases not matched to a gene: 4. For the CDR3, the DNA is TGCGCCAGCAGCCCCGGACTAGCGGTGACAGATACGCAGTATTTT. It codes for CASSPGLAVTDTQYF.

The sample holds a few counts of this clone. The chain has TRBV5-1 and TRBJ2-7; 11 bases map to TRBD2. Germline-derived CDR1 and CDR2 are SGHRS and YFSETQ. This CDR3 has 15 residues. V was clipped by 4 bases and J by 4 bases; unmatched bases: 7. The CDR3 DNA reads TGCGCCAGCAGCCCGCAGGGACTAGCGGAGTACGAGCAGTACTTC. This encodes CASSPQGLAEYEQYF.

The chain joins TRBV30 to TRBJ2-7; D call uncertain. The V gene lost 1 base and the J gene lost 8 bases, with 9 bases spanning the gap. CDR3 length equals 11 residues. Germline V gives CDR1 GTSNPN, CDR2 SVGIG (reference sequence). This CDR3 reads CAWSAQAKQYF. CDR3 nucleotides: TGTGCCTGGAGTGCTCAGGCAAAGCAGTACTTC.

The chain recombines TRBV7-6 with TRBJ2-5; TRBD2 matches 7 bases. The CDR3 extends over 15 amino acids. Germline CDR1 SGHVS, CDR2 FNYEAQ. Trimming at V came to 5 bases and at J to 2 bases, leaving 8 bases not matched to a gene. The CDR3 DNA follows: TGTGCCAGCAGCCCGGCGGGAGCCACTCAAGAGACCCAGTACTTC. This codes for CASSPAGATQETQYF.

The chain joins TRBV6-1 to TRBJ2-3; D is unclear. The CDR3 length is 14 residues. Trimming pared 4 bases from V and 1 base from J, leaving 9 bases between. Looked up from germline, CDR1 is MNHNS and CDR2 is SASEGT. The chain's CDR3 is CASSVKGGTDTQYF. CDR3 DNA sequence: TGTGCCAGCAGTGTTAAGGGTGGCACAGATACGCAGTATTTT.